This T cell receptor (beta chain) was sequenced for a study of CD8 T cells in ankylosing spondylitis (TCRdb year 2017). Regarding the research as a whole: T cell receptor beta repertoires were profiled in healthy donors and ankylosing spondylitis patients so that disease-linked TCR variants could be found. The whole study cohort included some 100 healthy donors and 25 ankylosing spondylitis patients. Peripheral blood was sampled, and synovial fluid was additionally collected from ankylosing spondylitis patients. The research as a whole found: Blood from ankylosing spondylitis patients appeared to be characterized by a TCR beta motif composed of roughly 8 highly homologous amino acid variants. The disease-linked clones were reported to be significantly enriched in matched synovial fluid samples from ankylosing spondylitis patients. Some TCR beta motif variants had previously been reported in synovial fluid and blood of reactive arthritis patients, which suggested common disease-initiation mechanisms. A CD8+ phenotype was shown by the disease-linked clones, which were found at relatively low frequencies in peripheral blood.

This clonotype was recorded a few times. Its antigen is unknown. No base-level quality is on record; no much larger clone is a single base apart. For each ankylosing spondylitis patient, the synovial fluid sample was matched to a blood sample from that same patient. Including the terminal cysteine and phenylalanine, the CDR3 comprises 16 residues. Only CDR3 DNA is held: 48 bases, read in frame from base 1. Between the V and J ends, shortened by 0 bases and 1 base respectively, the junction contains 13 bases. CDR1 is given as DFQATT and CDR2 as SNEGSKA, both from the germline V gene (reference sequence). Sequenced using an Illumina HiSeq 2500. Quantitative 5'-RACE with molecular barcodes was used to prepare TCR beta libraries. Per the authors' processing: A new computational method, built on a probabilistic model of VDJ rearrangement, was used to identify disease-linked TCR variants. TCRdb reanalyzed the raw reads on its own, using fastp at Q25 for trimming and MiXCR for clone calling, and kept in-frame beta chains. One record per CDR3 amino acid sequence lists the most common genes and DNA. It is TCRdb's table, rather than the study itself, that gives the V and J calls and clone size. For this sample there are around 100,000 distinct CDR3 sequences; around 24% appear just once. Over 9% of the sample comes from the top ten.

The specimen sequenced was synovial fluid, either unsorted or a sorted T cell fraction (not recorded which). Here the chain combines TRBV20-1 and TRBJ2-1, with no confidently assigned D gene. The origin of this receptor is a male donor with ankylosing spondylitis. The sequenced DNA is TGCAGTGCTAGAGATCTCCCTAGTAGGTCCTACAATGAGCAGTTCTTC. Its product reads: CSARDLPSRSYNEQFF.